This T cell receptor (beta chain) was retrieved from a study of Graves' ophthalmopathy and Graves' hyperthyroidism. General observations from the study: Also, most clonotypes expanded in the thyroid above 0.001 frequency appeared in blood.

This clonotype was counted many times. The antigen remains undetermined. The sequenced template was RNA, covering the TCR beta CDR3 region. The first round was an RT-PCR with HTBI primers, and the second round was a multiplex PCR. In TCRdb, the multiplex PCR reads were re-called with MiXCR into one record per CDR3 protein. The sample includes 300,000 or so distinct CDR3 sequences, 15% to 20% of them seen just once. This receptor was taken from an adult man with Graves' ophthalmopathy. Specimen: peripheral blood.

The CDR3 loop reads CASSLVVSRDRSIGGYTF. The CDR3, as DNA: TGTGCCAGCAGCTTAGTCGTCTCCCGGGACAGGTCCATCGGTGGCTACACCTTC. This rearrangement joins TRBV11-3 to TRBJ1-2, with 8 bases identical to TRBD1. There are 18 residues in the CDR3. The germline V gene has CDR1 SGHNT and CDR2 YENEEA. V shed 1 base, J shed 7 bases, and the junction held 17 bases outside the gene matches.